Each of the 19 T cell receptor beta chains below was sequenced from the same sample in a study of blood T cell repertoires in COVID-19. Sequencing used immunoSEQ multiplex PCR; TCRdb keeps in-frame clones, though not all of them. This sample yields some 260,000 clones, of which about 87% are seen a single time; about 9.4% belongs to the top ten. Input material: peripheral blood. These receptors all stem from a woman between 65 and 79 years old with COVID-19, enrolled during active disease.

The count of this clone is one. This chain connects TRBV7-3 to TRBJ2-2, with a weak D call TRBD1 (6 bases). Trimming cost V 2 bases and J 3 bases, with 10 bases left between them. CDR3 length equals 15 residues. Germline V gene sequence: CDR1 SGHTA, CDR2 FQGTGA. The CDR3 DNA follows: TGTGCCAGCAGCTTAGACAGGCCTGACACCGGGGAGCTGTTTTTT. Protein sequence: CASSLDRPDTGELFF.

The gene calls are TRBV5-8 and TRBJ1-5; no definite D call. This CDR3 has 17 residues. In germline, CDR1 is SGHTS, CDR2 YDEGEE. Trimming removed 0 bases from V and 1 base from J, with 14 bases in between. The chain's CDR3 is CASSLALVDPSNQPQHF. CDR3 coding DNA: TGTGCCAGCAGCTTGGCCTTAGTAGATCCCAGCAATCAGCCCCAGCATTTT. The full variable domain, with the rest looked up from reference TRBV5-8 and TRBJ1-5, is EAGVTQSPTHLIKTRGQQATLRCSPISGHTSVYWYQQALGLGLQFLLWYDEGEERNRGNFPPRFSGRQFPNYSSELNVNALELEDSALYLCASSLALVDPSNQPQHFGDGTRLSIL.

The V gene is TRBV3-1 (or the pseudogene TRBV3-2), the J gene TRBJ1-6; D is possibly TRBD1 (6 bases). CDR3 length: 15 residues. In germline, CDR1 is LGHDT, CDR2 YNNKEL (reference sequence). Between the trimmed V and J ends, which lost 1 base and 7 bases, there was a span of 11 bases. CDR3 sequence reads: CASSQGQVLNSPLHF. CDR3 DNA: TGTGCCAGCAGCCAAGGACAGGTTTTAAATTCACCCCTCCACTTT.

The chain joins TRBV2 to TRBJ1-1; the match to TRBD1 covers 8 bases. This CDR3 comprises 14 residues. The germline gives CDR1 SNHLY, CDR2 FYNNEI. With V trimmed by 4 bases and J by 4 bases, 5 bases remained unmatched. The CDR3 coding sequence is TGTGCCAGCAGTGGGAGGACAGGGTCCACTGAAGCTTTCTTT. This gives the protein CASSGRTGSTEAFF.

The rearrangement links TRBV3-1 (or the pseudogene TRBV3-2) to TRBJ2-7; D possibly corresponds to TRBD2 (6 bases). The germline gives CDR1 LGHDT, CDR2 YNNKEL (reference sequence). Trimming stripped 4 bases from V and 2 bases from J, with 18 bases between. This CDR3 has 16 residues. CDR3: CASSRGLARFTYEQYF. In nucleotides, the CDR3 is TGTGCCAGCAGCCGCGGGCTAGCGCGATTTACCTACGAGCAGTACTTC.

This chain joins TRBV4-2 and TRBJ1-5; the D is unclear. The CDR3 consists of 15 residues. V shed 0 bases and J shed 6 bases, with 12 bases lying between them. The V gene's germline CDR1 is LGHNA and CDR2 YNFKEQ. The chain's CDR3 is CASSQEGRMGQPQHF. Here the CDR3 DNA reads TGTGCCAGCAGCCAAGAGGGCAGGATGGGTCAGCCCCAGCATTTT.

V is TRBV5-4 and J is TRBJ1-1, with D maybe TRBD1 (6 bases). CDR1 and CDR2 (germline): SGHNT, YYREEE (reference sequence). The CDR3 loop spans 13 amino acids. The V gene lost 4 bases and the J gene lost 4 bases, with 11 bases spanning the gap. CDR3 DNA sequence: TGTGCCAGCAGCGTACAGGGACCCACTGAAGCTTTCTTT. It is translated as CASSVQGPTEAFF.

The chain has TRBV5-6 and TRBJ2-7, with 14 bases matching TRBD2. V dropped 0 bases and J dropped 7; count of bases not matched to a gene: 3. The CDR3 runs to 15 residues. Germline V lookup: CDR1 SGHDT, CDR2 YYEEEE. The DNA for the CDR3 is TGTGCCAGCAGCTTGGCAGGACTAGCGGGAGGAGAGCAGTACTTC. Protein product: CASSLAGLAGGEQYF.

The CDR3 nucleotides are TGTGCCAGCAGGGCGGAGGGGCGGGGCTACACCTTC. Its translation is CASRAEGRGYTF. The J gene is TRBJ1-2, the V gene TRBV6-5; tentative D call: TRBD1 (5 bases). Germline-derived CDR1 and CDR2 are MNHEY and SVGAGI. V was trimmed by 6 bases and J by 8 bases, leaving 13 bases between them. This CDR3 spans 12 amino acids.

The rearrangement joins TRBV2 to TRBJ1-1; 7 bases are shared with TRBD1. This CDR3 has 15 amino acids. Germline values: CDR1 SNHLY, CDR2 FYNNEI. With 1 base clipped from V and 8 bases from J, the junction kept 10 bases outside the gene matches. This CDR3 is CASSEVSRGAPEAFF. In DNA, the CDR3 is TGTGCCAGCAGTGAAGTTAGCAGGGGGGCGCCCGAAGCTTTCTTT.

The CDR3 protein is CASRGGLTLNYGYTF. In nucleotides, the CDR3 is TGTGCCAGCAGGGGGGGTCTCACTCTTAACTATGGCTACACCTTC. The V and J genes are TRBV6-5 and TRBJ1-2, with D possibly TRBD1 on 5 matching bases. V lost 6 bases, J lost 1 base, and 15 bases lay in between. Germline assignment: CDR1 MNHEY and CDR2 SVGAGI. This CDR3 is built from 15 residues.

Details on this clone: This sample also contains other DNA sequences that code for the same CDR3. The rearrangement joins TRBV5-1 to TRBJ2-3, with D unresolved. Germline CDR1 is SGHRS and CDR2 is YFSETQ. Trimming took off 0 bases at V and 3 bases at J, with 2 bases between the two ends. This CDR3 is built from 12 residues. The CDR3 region is CASSLVTDTQYF. CDR3 in DNA: TGCGCCAGCAGCTTGGTAACAGATACGCAGTATTTT.

The chain uses TRBV12-5 and TRBJ2-3, with 7 nucleotides matching TRBD1. The V and J ends lost 1 base and 6 bases, in that order; junction bases with no gene match: 13. This CDR3 has 17 amino acids. Germline CDR1 is LGHNT and CDR2 is FRNRAP. The CDR3 region is CASGLGTTGPHPDTQYF. DNA for the CDR3: TGTGCTAGTGGTTTGGGGACGACAGGGCCTCACCCCGATACGCAGTATTTT.

The chain joins TRBV3-1 (or the pseudogene TRBV3-2) to TRBJ2-5; 7 nucleotides line up with TRBD2. Germline CDR1 is LGHDT and CDR2 is YNNKEL (reference sequence). V was clipped by 1 base and J by 4 bases; unmatched bases: 3. CDR3 length: 14 amino acids. The CDR3 loop is CASSQASGGETQYF. The CDR3 region has the DNA TGTGCCAGCAGCCAAGCTTCGGGGGGAGAGACCCAGTACTTC.

The gene calls are TRBV30 and TRBJ1-2; 12 nucleotides match TRBD1. The ends lost 0 bases at V and 1 base at J; junction bases unmatched: 6. There are 17 residues in the CDR3. The germline V gene has CDR1 GTSNPN and CDR2 SVGIG (reference sequence). CDR3 sequence reads: CAWSVRGQGADNYGYTF. CDR3 DNA sequence: TGTGCCTGGAGTGTACGGGGACAGGGGGCCGATAACTATGGCTACACCTTC.

The rearrangement links TRBV2 to TRBJ1-3; D might be TRBD1 (6 bases). Germline loops: CDR1 SNHLY, CDR2 FYNNEI. This CDR3 spans 14 amino acids. Trimming stripped 8 bases from V and 4 bases from J, with 15 bases between. The CDR3 DNA is TGTGCCAGCGGTCGGGGGGCAAACGGAAACACCATATATTTT. It translates to CASGRGANGNTIYF. The variable domain in full, completed from reference TRBV2 and TRBJ1-3, reads EPEVTQTPSHQVTQMGQEVILRCVPISNHLYFYWYRQILGQKVEFLVSFYNNEISEKSEIFDDQFSVERPDGSNFTLKIRSTKLEDSAMYFCASGRGANGNTIYFGEGSWLTVV.

The gene calls are TRBV27 and TRBJ1-6, with D maybe TRBD1 (6 bases). Trimming took 5 bases from V and 0 from J, leaving 8 bases between them. Germline-derived CDR1 and CDR2 are MNHEY and SMNVEV (reference sequence). This CDR3 is built from 15 residues. Here the CDR3 reads CASSPGVSYNSPLHF. Here the CDR3 DNA reads TGTGCCAGCAGTCCAGGGGTCTCCTATAATTCACCCCTCCACTTT.

The rearrangement uses TRBV30 and TRBJ2-2; TRBD1 aligns across 10 bases. CDR1 is GTSNPN and CDR2 is SVGIG in the germline V gene (reference sequence). With 4 bases clipped from V and 7 bases from J, the junction kept 3 bases outside the gene matches. The CDR3 covers 13 residues. The CDR3 region is CAWKGQGYGELFF. CDR3 DNA: TGTGCCTGGAAGGGACAGGGGTACGGGGAGCTGTTTTTT.

This clone came up once. The rearrangement links TRBV28 to TRBJ1-1, with D possibly matching TRBD1 (5 bases). The germline V gene has CDR1 MDHEN and CDR2 SYDVKM. The CDR3 runs to 14 residues. Trimming stripped 7 bases from V and 0 bases from J, with 12 bases between. The CDR3 DNA is TGTGCCAGCAACTTAGTAGGGGTGAACACTGAAGCTTTCTTT. This sequence encodes CASNLVGVNTEAFF.